These 6 T cell receptor beta chains originate from one sample sequenced in a study of control samples from healthy donors and cancer patients. Produced via immunoSEQ multiplex PCR; TCRdb's table is partial and in-frame only. The table records about 170,000 clones, 91% of them present only once. The material sequenced was blood. Receptors were obtained from a woman aged 25 to 45 in good health.

This chain uses TRBV24-1 with TRBJ2-3, with TRBD2 matching 10 bases. The V gene end was trimmed by 3 bases and the J gene end by 3 bases; junction bases not matched to a gene: 2. The germline CDR1 and CDR2 sequences are KGHDR and SFDVKD. This CDR3 comprises 15 residues. Written as DNA, the CDR3 is TGTGCCACCAGTGATAAAGCGGGGGGGACAGATACGCAGTATTTT. Protein: CATSDKAGGTDTQYF.

The gene calls are TRBV5-1 and TRBJ2-2, with 9 bases that match TRBD1. J gave up 6 bases and V 5 bases, and 11 bases lay outside the gene matches. Germline CDR1 is SGHRS and CDR2 is YFSETQ. The CDR3 loop spans 16 amino acids. CDR3: CASRESYRGRAGELFF. The DNA for the CDR3 is TGCGCCAGCAGAGAGTCCTACAGGGGGCGGGCCGGGGAGCTGTTTTTT.

This chain joins TRBV11-3 and TRBJ2-1; D possibly corresponds to TRBD2 (6 bases). The CDR3 totals 14 residues. Germline V CDR1 and CDR2: SGHNT, YENEEA. Trimming removed 6 bases from V and 2 bases from J, with 11 bases in between. CDR3 sequence: CASSFAGTYNEQFF. CDR3 sequence (DNA): TGTGCCAGCAGTTTTGCGGGGACCTACAATGAGCAGTTCTTC.

The rearrangement links TRBV7-8 to TRBJ1-3; D gene ambiguous. In germline, CDR1 is SGHVS, CDR2 FQNEAQ. This CDR3 comprises 17 residues. Deletions cut 1 base from V and 0 bases from J, with 13 bases between. In DNA, the CDR3 is TGTGCCAGCAGCTTAGGGGGATTGCGGGTCTCTGGAAACACCATATATTTT. Translated: CASSLGGLRVSGNTIYF.

V gene TRBV7-3 combines with J gene TRBJ2-1; D is undetermined. The CDR3 contains 13 residues. Germline assignment: CDR1 SGHTA and CDR2 FQGTGA. Trimming stripped 2 bases from V and 7 bases from J, with 9 bases between. Here the CDR3 reads CASSLGFRNEQFF. In nucleotides, the CDR3 is TGTGCCAGCAGCTTAGGGTTTAGGAATGAGCAGTTCTTC.

V gene TRBV28 combines with J gene TRBJ2-3; the match to TRBD2 covers 11 bases. The CDR3 is 16 amino acids. Germline V gene lookup returns CDR1 MDHEN and CDR2 SYDVKM. Trimming at V came to 6 bases and at J to 5 bases, leaving 10 bases not matched to a gene. This CDR3 is CASRGLAGGRLDTQYF. The CDR3 coding sequence is TGTGCCAGCAGAGGGTTAGCGGGAGGGCGGTTAGATACGCAGTATTTT.